This is a list of T cell receptor beta chains from one sample in a study of T cells after yellow fever vaccination. TCRdb reanalysed the 5' RACE reads using MiXCR and keeps one entry per CDR3 protein. The profile shows some 560,000 distinct CDR3 sequences, roughly 17% of them singletons. The sample was PBMCs, taken about 5 days after the first yellow fever vaccination. These receptors originate from a man in his late teens or twenties who received the YFV17D yellow fever vaccine. CDR3s include the opening cysteine and the closing phenylalanine or tryptophan. Fields, in order: clone size, V gene, D gene, J gene, CDR3 DNA, CDR3 protein. The D gene is left open where the match is weak. Size values are once, few and many counts, or a class for expanded clones, and some rows have none.

clone size: .
V gene: TRBV20-1
D gene: .
J gene: TRBJ1-5
CDR3 DNA: TGCAGTGCTAGAGACAAGCAGCCCCAGCATTTT
CDR3 protein: CSARDKQPQHF

clone size: .
V gene: TRBV6-1
D gene: .
J gene: TRBJ2-3
CDR3 DNA: TGTGCCAGCCGGGGTCGCGGCATCACAGATACGCAGTATTTT
CDR3 protein: CASRGRGITDTQYF

clone size: .
V gene: TRBV12-3/TRBV12-4
D gene: .
J gene: TRBJ2-5
CDR3 DNA: TGTGCCAGCACGCAAAGGGGGACGGAGACCCAGTACTTC
CDR3 protein: CASTQRGTETQYF

clone size: .
V gene: TRBV4-1
D gene: TRBD1
J gene: TRBJ1-2
CDR3 DNA: TGCGCCAGCAGCCAGGGGACAGGGAGTTCTAGTGGCTACACCTTC
CDR3 protein: CASSQGTGSSSGYTF

clone size: few
V gene: TRBV29-1
D gene: .
J gene: TRBJ1-1
CDR3 DNA: TGCAGCGTTGTAGGCAGGAGTTTGGGGAACACTGAAGCTTTCTTT
CDR3 protein: CSVVGRSLGNTEAFF

clone size: few
V gene: TRBV11-2
D gene: TRBD2
J gene: TRBJ2-5
CDR3 DNA: TGTGCCAGCAGCTTGGGACTAGCGCCAGAGACCCAGTACTTC
CDR3 protein: CASSLGLAPETQYF

clone size: .
V gene: TRBV9
D gene: .
J gene: TRBJ2-2
CDR3 DNA: TGTGCCAGCAGCGTAGCTCTGGGGTGGGGCACCGGGGAGCTGTTTTTT
CDR3 protein: CASSVALGWGTGELFF

clone size: few
V gene: TRBV4-2
D gene: .
J gene: TRBJ2-7
CDR3 DNA: TGTGCCAGCAGCCCCCGGGGGACCGGGGGTCTCTACGAGCAGTACTTC
CDR3 protein: CASSPRGTGGLYEQYF

clone size: few
V gene: TRBV29-1
D gene: .
J gene: TRBJ2-3
CDR3 DNA: TGCAGCGTGACAGTGACAGATACGCAGTATTTT
CDR3 protein: CSVTVTDTQYF

clone size: .
V gene: TRBV12-3/TRBV12-4
D gene: .
J gene: TRBJ2-2
CDR3 DNA: TGTGCCAGCACCGCTGACCGAGGGGCGAACACCGGGGAGCTGTTTTTT
CDR3 protein: CASTADRGANTGELFF

clone size: .
V gene: TRBV11-2
D gene: TRBD2
J gene: TRBJ2-4
CDR3 DNA: TGTGCCAGCAGCTGGGGGGGGGTTGACAAAAACTTTCAGTACTTC
CDR3 protein: CASSWGGVDKNFQYF

clone size: .
V gene: TRBV12-3/TRBV12-4
D gene: .
J gene: TRBJ1-5
CDR3 DNA: TGTGCCAGCAGTTACCGCCACTTTAGCAATCAGCCCCAGCATTTT
CDR3 protein: CASSYRHFSNQPQHF

clone size: .
V gene: TRBV2
D gene: .
J gene: TRBJ1-5
CDR3 DNA: TGTGCCAGCAGTGACAGTTGGGATCAGCCCCAGCATTTT
CDR3 protein: CASSDSWDQPQHF

clone size: .
V gene: TRBV7-9
D gene: .
J gene: TRBJ2-3
CDR3 DNA: TGTGCCAGTTCGGGGGGCCCCCCTACAGATACGCAGTATTTT
CDR3 protein: CASSGGPPTDTQYF

clone size: few
V gene: TRBV28
D gene: .
J gene: TRBJ2-1
CDR3 DNA: TGTGCCAGCACTCATGGTCGGTCAGTTGGCGATGAGCAGTTCTTC
CDR3 protein: CASTHGRSVGDEQFF

clone size: many
V gene: TRBV5-1
D gene: .
J gene: TRBJ1-1
CDR3 DNA: TGCGCCAGCAGCCTGCCCGGGAGCTACACTGAAGCTTTCTTT
CDR3 protein: CASSLPGSYTEAFF

clone size: few
V gene: TRBV27
D gene: TRBD1
J gene: TRBJ2-7
CDR3 DNA: TGTGCCAGCAGTTTATCTATTATGCGGACAGGGAGCTACGAGCAGTACTTC
CDR3 protein: CASSLSIMRTGSYEQYF

clone size: .
V gene: TRBV6-1
D gene: .
J gene: TRBJ1-2
CDR3 DNA: TGTGCCAGCAGTGATGACATACCAATCTATGGCTACACCTTC
CDR3 protein: CASSDDIPIYGYTF

clone size: few
V gene: TRBV28
D gene: TRBD2
J gene: TRBJ2-3
CDR3 DNA: TGTGCCAGCAGTTCGGGGGGTGGGGGAGATACGCAGTATTTT
CDR3 protein: CASSSGGGGDTQYF

clone size: few
V gene: TRBV11-3
D gene: TRBD2
J gene: TRBJ2-3
CDR3 DNA: TGTGCCAGCAGCTCCGGGGACTATCACGGCGATACGCAGTATTTT
CDR3 protein: CASSSGDYHGDTQYF

clone size: few
V gene: TRBV6-1
D gene: TRBD1
J gene: TRBJ2-1
CDR3 DNA: TGTGCCAGCAGCCCCCGCAGGGGGAGCTCCTACAATGAGCAGTTCTTC
CDR3 protein: CASSPRRGSSYNEQFF

clone size: .
V gene: TRBV4-3
D gene: .
J gene: TRBJ2-2
CDR3 DNA: TGCGCCAGCAGCCAAGATTGGACAGACACTAACACCGGGGAGCTGTTTTTT
CDR3 protein: CASSQDWTDTNTGELFF

clone size: .
V gene: TRBV2
D gene: TRBD1
J gene: TRBJ2-5
CDR3 DNA: TGTGCCAGCAGTGGAGGCCCGGGACAGGGGAAGACCCAGTACTTC
CDR3 protein: CASSGGPGQGKTQYF

clone size: few
V gene: TRBV20-1
D gene: .
J gene: TRBJ2-5
CDR3 DNA: TGTGGACGGGCGCTACAAGAGACCCAGTACTTC
CDR3 protein: CGRALQETQYF

clone size: few
V gene: TRBV5-1
D gene: TRBD1
J gene: TRBJ1-1
CDR3 DNA: TGCGCCAGCAGCATGGGACAGACAGGGCCCCTCGGGGCTTTCTTT
CDR3 protein: CASSMGQTGPLGAFF

clone size: .
V gene: TRBV27
D gene: .
J gene: TRBJ1-1
CDR3 DNA: TGTGCCAGCAGCCTGGGAAGGAGGGCTGAAGCTTTCTTT
CDR3 protein: CASSLGRRAEAFF

clone size: few
V gene: TRBV6-1
D gene: TRBD2
J gene: TRBJ2-3
CDR3 DNA: TGTGCCAGCAGCTCGTCGTTAGCGGGGAACACAGATACGCAGTATTTT
CDR3 protein: CASSSSLAGNTDTQYF

clone size: .
V gene: TRBV12-3/TRBV12-4
D gene: .
J gene: TRBJ2-1
CDR3 DNA: TGTGCCAGCACATGGGGGCCCTACAATGAGCAGTTCTTC
CDR3 protein: CASTWGPYNEQFF

clone size: .
V gene: TRBV4-1
D gene: .
J gene: TRBJ2-5
CDR3 DNA: TGCGCCAGCAGCCAAGACGGGGGCCCGGTTCAGACCCAGTACTTC
CDR3 protein: CASSQDGGPVQTQYF

clone size: few
V gene: TRBV6-5
D gene: .
J gene: TRBJ2-5
CDR3 DNA: TGTGCCAGCAGTTACTCCGAGACTAGTCTGGAGACCCAGTACTTC
CDR3 protein: CASSYSETSLETQYF

clone size: .
V gene: TRBV14
D gene: .
J gene: TRBJ1-6
CDR3 DNA: TGTGCCAGCAGCCACCTGGGTCAGGGGTCTAATTCACCCCTCCACTTT
CDR3 protein: CASSHLGQGSNSPLHF

clone size: .
V gene: TRBV10-3
D gene: TRBD1
J gene: TRBJ2-1
CDR3 DNA: TGTGCCATCAGTGAGTTGGCCGGGACAGAATTCAATGAGCAGTTCTTC
CDR3 protein: CAISELAGTEFNEQFF

clone size: many
V gene: TRBV7-8
D gene: .
J gene: TRBJ2-5
CDR3 DNA: TGTGCCAGCAGCTTAGGAGGGGGAGGCCAAGAGACCCAGTACTTC
CDR3 protein: CASSLGGGGQETQYF

clone size: .
V gene: TRBV20-1
D gene: .
J gene: TRBJ1-5
CDR3 DNA: TGCAGTGCCCATACTCGGGGGTTTCAGCCCCAGCATTTT
CDR3 protein: CSAHTRGFQPQHF

clone size: few
V gene: TRBV12-3/TRBV12-4
D gene: TRBD2
J gene: TRBJ2-5
CDR3 DNA: TGTGCCAGCAGTTACTTCCTGACTAGCGGGGGAAAAGAGACCCAGTACTTC
CDR3 protein: CASSYFLTSGGKETQYF

clone size: .
V gene: TRBV6-5
D gene: .
J gene: TRBJ1-5
CDR3 DNA: TGTGCCAGCAGTTACTCGGGATGGGGTCAGCCCCAGCATTTT
CDR3 protein: CASSYSGWGQPQHF

clone size: many
V gene: TRBV7-3
D gene: .
J gene: TRBJ2-3
CDR3 DNA: TGTGCCAGCAGCTTCGGCGGGGACACAGATACGCAGTATTTT
CDR3 protein: CASSFGGDTDTQYF

clone size: .
V gene: TRBV12-3/TRBV12-4
D gene: TRBD2
J gene: TRBJ2-1
CDR3 DNA: TGTGCCAGCACCCTGGAGCGGGGGAACAATGAGCAGTTCTTC
CDR3 protein: CASTLERGNNEQFF

clone size: few
V gene: TRBV4-3
D gene: .
J gene: TRBJ2-7
CDR3 DNA: TGCGCCAGCAGCCAGGCCCTACGGGGCGGCGAGCAGTACTTC
CDR3 protein: CASSQALRGGEQYF